A single sample is the source of the 4 T cell receptor beta chains below, sequenced in a study of identical twins. Each CDR3 protein is one row after TCRdb ran MiXCR on the 5' RACE reads. The data contain fewer than 550,000 distinct CDR3 sequences, approximately 15% of them seen just once; the ten biggest clones take up approximately 1%. The same specimen was also included in a second study, on yellow fever vaccine responses in identical twins.

The source material was CD4+ T cells sorted from blood. The receptors here all came from a woman aged 18-29 years in good health.

The CDR3 here is CASSRGPDDTQYF. Here the CDR3 DNA reads TGTGCCAGCAGCAGGGGACCGGACGATACGCAGTATTTT. The chain uses TRBV11-3 and TRBJ2-3, with D perhaps assigned TRBD1 or TRBD2 (5 bases each). Trimming shortened V by 5 bases and J by 6 bases, and 12 bases separated the two germline ends. The germline CDR1 and CDR2 sequences are SGHNT and YENEEA. The CDR3 is 13 residues long.

The genes are TRBV5-4 and TRBJ2-5; tentative D call: TRBD1 (5 bases). The CDR3 spans 15 residues. Between the trimmed V and J ends, which lost 4 bases and 2 bases, there was a span of 15 bases. Germline V lookup: CDR1 SGHNT, CDR2 YYREEE (reference sequence). The CDR3 coding sequence is TGTGCCAGCAGCCAAATTGGACGGACACAAGAGACCCAGTACTTC. It codes for CASSQIGRTQETQYF.

The genes are TRBV19 and TRBJ2-7, with D possibly TRBD2 on 6 matching bases. Germline values: CDR1 LNHDA, CDR2 SQIVND (reference sequence). V was pared by 4 bases and J by 3 bases, with 13 bases between. This CDR3 region has 14 residues. The CDR3 here is CASSRGLTSYEQYF. DNA for the CDR3: TGTGCCAGTAGTAGGGGATTGACTAGCTACGAGCAGTACTTC.

This clonotype was seen just once. The J gene is TRBJ2-7, the V gene TRBV10-1; 7 bases agree with TRBD1. V lost 6 bases, J lost 3 bases, and 8 bases stayed unmatched. Per the germline V gene, CDR1 is WNHNN and CDR2 is SYGVQD (reference sequence). The CDR3 totals 14 residues. Here the CDR3 DNA reads TGCGCCAGCAGGGGACAGCGAGAGGGCTACGAGCAGTACTTC. It is translated as CASRGQREGYEQYF.